This is a list of T cell receptor beta chains from one sample in a study of blood T cell repertoires in COVID-19. The assay was immunoSEQ multiplex PCR, and TCRdb's table has in-frame clones only and misses some. The sample yields some 110,000 clones, approximately 78% seen once. Sequencing was carried out using peripheral blood. The receptors were gathered from a man between 65 and 85 years old with acute or convalescent COVID-19. CDR3s include the opening cysteine and the closing phenylalanine or tryptophan. Each record gives: CDR3 protein, CDR3 DNA, J gene, clone size, D gene, V gene. The D gene is left open where the match is weak. For some rows the clone size is stated as once, few or many, or as a class when expanded; others skip it.

CDR3: CASSRGAGAQTDTQYF
DNA: TGTGCCAGCAGCCGTGGCGCGGGGGCCCAGACAGATACGCAGTATTTT
J: TRBJ2-3
size: -
D: -
V: TRBV5-4

CDR3: CASSFGAGGNTGELFF
DNA: TGCGCCAGCAGCTTTGGAGCGGGAGGGAACACCGGGGAGCTGTTTTTT
J: TRBJ2-2
size: -
D: TRBD2
V: TRBV5-1

CDR3: CASSLARTQNTEAFF
DNA: TGCGCCAGCAGCTTGGCTCGGACTCAGAACACTGAAGCTTTCTTT
J: TRBJ1-1
size: once
D: -
V: TRBV5-1

CDR3: CASREGSTGNTEAFF
DNA: TGCGCCAGCAGGGAAGGGTCCACGGGAAACACTGAAGCTTTCTTT
J: TRBJ1-1
size: -
D: -
V: TRBV5-1

CDR3: CASSYDRDSGNTIYF
DNA: TGTGCCAGCAGTTATGACAGGGACTCTGGAAACACCATATATTTT
J: TRBJ1-3
size: -
D: TRBD1
V: TRBV28

CDR3: CASSPKTSWGRLFF
DNA: TGTGCCAGCAGCCCAAAGACTAGTTGGGGGAGACTGTTTTTT
J: TRBJ1-4
size: once
D: -
V: TRBV3-1/TRBV3-2

CDR3: CASSPGQGETQYF
DNA: TGTGCCAGCAGCCCAGGACAGGGGGAGACCCAGTACTTC
J: TRBJ2-5
size: -
D: TRBD1
V: TRBV7-9

CDR3: CASSRDRNCF
DNA: TGTGCCAGCAGCCGTGACAGGAATTGCTTC
J: TRBJ2-4
size: -
D: -
V: TRBV5-7

CDR3: CSGYYRGGYTF
DNA: TGCAGTGGGTACTACAGGGGAGGCTACACCTTC
J: TRBJ1-2
size: -
D: TRBD1
V: TRBV20-1

CDR3: CASSLGGAVGANVLTF
DNA: TGTGCCAGCAGTCTAGGGGGCGCGGTTGGGGCCAACGTCCTGACTTTC
J: TRBJ2-6
size: once
D: TRBD1
V: TRBV7-6

CDR3: CASSSGTGQGYTF
DNA: TGCGCCAGCAGCTCGGGGACAGGTCAAGGCTACACCTTC
J: TRBJ1-2
size: -
D: TRBD1
V: TRBV5-1

CDR3: CASSRREDQPQHF
DNA: TGTGCCAGTAGTAGGAGGGAAGACCAGCCCCAGCATTTT
J: TRBJ1-5
size: few
D: -
V: TRBV19

CDR3: CASTETMGQGLFGYTF
DNA: TGTGCCAGCACCGAGACAATGGGACAGGGTCTCTTTGGCTACACCTTC
J: TRBJ1-2
size: -
D: TRBD1
V: TRBV11-2

CDR3: CASSLYNEQFF
DNA: TGTGCCAGCAGCCTGTACAATGAGCAGTTCTTC
J: TRBJ2-1
size: -
D: -
V: TRBV28

CDR3: CASSALGGGTDTQYF
DNA: TGTGCCAGCAGCGCGCTTGGGGGGGGCACAGATACGCAGTATTTT
J: TRBJ2-3
size: -
D: TRBD2
V: TRBV9

CDR3: CATSPNRGRGFGETQYF
DNA: TGTGCCACCAGTCCGAACAGGGGGCGCGGTTTTGGAGAGACCCAGTACTTC
J: TRBJ2-5
size: -
D: TRBD1
V: TRBV24-1

CDR3: CASTPGGHSGNTIYF
DNA: TGTGCCAGCACCCCCGGGGGTCACTCTGGAAACACCATATATTTT
J: TRBJ1-3
size: -
D: -
V: TRBV7-3

CDR3: CASSIGKTGNQPQHF
DNA: TGTGCCAGTAGTATTGGCAAAACAGGCAATCAGCCCCAGCATTTT
J: TRBJ1-5
size: -
D: -
V: TRBV19

CDR3: CASSMYRGTEAFF
DNA: TGTGCCAGTAGTATGTACAGGGGGACTGAAGCTTTCTTT
J: TRBJ1-1
size: -
D: TRBD1
V: TRBV19

CDR3: CSASAGGYEQFF
DNA: TGCAGTGCTAGTGCGGGGGGGTATGAGCAGTTCTTC
J: TRBJ2-1
size: once
D: TRBD2
V: TRBV20-1

CDR3: CASSLGQMNTEAFF
DNA: TGTGCCAGCAGCCTTGGGCAGATGAACACTGAAGCTTTCTTT
J: TRBJ1-1
size: once
D: -
V: TRBV21-1

CDR3: CATSDFGQGSGNEQFF
DNA: TGTGCCACCAGTGATTTTGGACAGGGTAGTGGCAATGAGCAGTTCTTC
J: TRBJ2-1
size: -
D: TRBD1
V: TRBV24-1

CDR3: CASSSPPRQGSPNQPQHF
DNA: TGTGCCAGCAGTTCCCCCCCTCGACAGGGAAGCCCGAATCAGCCCCAGCATTTT
J: TRBJ1-5
size: once
D: TRBD1
V: TRBV28

CDR3: CSVHPFSGRTTEAFF
DNA: TGCAGCGTCCACCCATTCAGCGGGCGGACCACTGAAGCTTTCTTT
J: TRBJ1-1
size: -
D: -
V: TRBV29-1

CDR3: CASSKQRDRGKIGELFF
DNA: TGTGCCAGCAGCAAACAACGGGACAGGGGGAAAATCGGGGAGCTGTTTTTT
J: TRBJ2-2
size: once
D: TRBD1
V: TRBV6-2/TRBV6-3

CDR3: CASSYGVSLGGYTF
DNA: TGTGCCAGCAGTTACGGTGTCAGCTTGGGCGGCTACACCTTC
J: TRBJ1-2
size: -
D: -
V: TRBV6-5

CDR3: CAWTGPGGSEAFF
DNA: TGTGCCTGGACCGGACCGGGCGGGTCTGAAGCTTTCTTT
J: TRBJ1-1
size: once
D: -
V: TRBV30

CDR3: CASNRGFVGNTIYF
DNA: TGTGCCAGCAACCGGGGATTCGTCGGAAACACCATATATTTT
J: TRBJ1-3
size: -
D: -
V: TRBV6-5

CDR3: CASSYPGTGKNEQFF
DNA: TGTGCCAGCAGTTACCCCGGGACAGGGAAGAATGAGCAGTTCTTC
J: TRBJ2-1
size: -
D: TRBD1
V: TRBV6-5

CDR3: CASSFWASTGDYGYTF
DNA: TGTGCCAGCAGTTTTTGGGCCTCGACAGGGGACTATGGCTACACCTTC
J: TRBJ1-2
size: -
D: TRBD1
V: TRBV28

CDR3: CASSLTPGQDTQYF
DNA: TGCGCCAGCAGCTTGACCCCAGGGCAGGATACGCAGTATTTT
J: TRBJ2-3
size: -
D: -
V: TRBV5-1

CDR3: CASSVGVGRDTEAFF
DNA: TGTGCCAGCAGCGTAGGGGTCGGCAGGGACACTGAAGCTTTCTTT
J: TRBJ1-1
size: -
D: -
V: TRBV9

CDR3: CATSDRTDNQPQHF
DNA: TGTGCCACCAGTGATCGGACAGATAATCAGCCCCAGCATTTT
J: TRBJ1-5
size: -
D: -
V: TRBV24-1

CDR3: CASRKRENYGYTF
DNA: TGTGCCAGCAGGAAGAGGGAAAACTATGGCTACACCTTC
J: TRBJ1-2
size: -
D: -
V: TRBV12-3/TRBV12-4

CDR3: CASSQDSRGAGAFF
DNA: TGTGCCAGCAGCCAAGACTCCCGGGGGGCGGGGGCTTTCTTT
J: TRBJ1-1
size: -
D: -
V: TRBV14

CDR3: CASSPPRDMAYEQYF
DNA: TGTGCCAGCAGTCCACCCCGGGACATGGCATACGAGCAGTACTTC
J: TRBJ2-7
size: -
D: -
V: TRBV27

CDR3: CASSGRQDHQPQHF
DNA: TGTGCCAGCAGTGGGAGACAGGACCATCAGCCCCAGCATTTT
J: TRBJ1-5
size: few
D: -
V: TRBV2

CDR3: CASSPQRNTEAFF
DNA: TGTGCCAGCTCACCACAGAGGAACACTGAAGCTTTCTTT
J: TRBJ1-1
size: -
D: -
V: TRBV18

CDR3: CASSESGTSFYEQYF
DNA: TGTGCCAGCAGCGAGTCCGGGACATCCTTCTACGAGCAGTACTTC
J: TRBJ2-7
size: -
D: -
V: TRBV9

CDR3: CASVVKIRQYF
DNA: TGTGCCAGCGTAGTAAAGATTAGGCAGTACTTC
J: TRBJ2-7
size: once
D: -
V: TRBV5-4

CDR3: CASSLDRGGNYEQYF
DNA: TGTGCCAGCAGCTTAGATAGGGGAGGTAACTACGAGCAGTACTTC
J: TRBJ2-7
size: -
D: -
V: TRBV11-3

CDR3: CASSEGRGFAAGSGNTIYF
DNA: TGTGCCAGCAGTGAAGGGAGGGGCTTTGCCGCCGGCTCTGGAAACACCATATATTTT
J: TRBJ1-3
size: -
D: -
V: TRBV6-1

CDR3: CASSSPGQRWNTF
DNA: TGTGCCAGCAGCTCCCCGGGACAGAGATGGAACACCTTC
J: TRBJ1-2
size: -
D: TRBD1
V: TRBV9

CDR3: CASSFDRRPTQYF
DNA: TGTGCCAGCAGTTTCGACAGGCGTCCGACCCAGTACTTC
J: TRBJ2-5
size: -
D: -
V: TRBV28

CDR3: CASSLSRDRGWENSPLHF
DNA: TGTGCCAGCAGTTTATCCCGGGACAGGGGTTGGGAAAATTCACCCCTCCACTTT
J: TRBJ1-6
size: -
D: TRBD1
V: TRBV27

CDR3: CAIRGDNSYEQYF
DNA: TGTGCCATCAGGGGGGACAACTCCTACGAGCAGTACTTC
J: TRBJ2-7
size: -
D: -
V: TRBV10-3

CDR3: CASSPDRGQGYGYTF
DNA: TGTGCCAGCAGCCCGGACAGGGGGCAAGGCTATGGCTACACCTTC
J: TRBJ1-2
size: -
D: TRBD1
V: TRBV7-3

CDR3: CASSRLGQTNEKLFF
DNA: TGTGCCAGCAGCCGGCTGGGACAGACTAATGAAAAACTGTTTTTT
J: TRBJ1-4
size: once
D: TRBD1
V: TRBV14

CDR3: CASSAPSRSRNEQFF
DNA: TGTGCCAGCAGTGCCCCTAGCCGGAGTAGGAATGAGCAGTTCTTC
J: TRBJ2-1
size: -
D: -
V: TRBV27

CDR3: CSVYRDTFGEQFF
DNA: TGCAGCGTTTACCGGGACACTTTTGGCGAGCAGTTCTTC
J: TRBJ2-1
size: -
D: -
V: TRBV29-1

CDR3: CSVEGGLGADTQYF
DNA: TGCAGCGTTGAAGGTGGTCTTGGGGCCGATACGCAGTATTTT
J: TRBJ2-3
size: -
D: -
V: TRBV29-1

CDR3: CASSRTSRREETQYF
DNA: TGTGCCAGCAGCAGGACTAGTAGGCGAGAAGAGACCCAGTACTTC
J: TRBJ2-5
size: -
D: TRBD2
V: TRBV11-2

CDR3: CASSPPGGRNSPLHF
DNA: TGTGCCAGCAGCCCTCCGGGGGGGAGGAATTCACCCCTCCACTTT
J: TRBJ1-6
size: few
D: -
V: TRBV13